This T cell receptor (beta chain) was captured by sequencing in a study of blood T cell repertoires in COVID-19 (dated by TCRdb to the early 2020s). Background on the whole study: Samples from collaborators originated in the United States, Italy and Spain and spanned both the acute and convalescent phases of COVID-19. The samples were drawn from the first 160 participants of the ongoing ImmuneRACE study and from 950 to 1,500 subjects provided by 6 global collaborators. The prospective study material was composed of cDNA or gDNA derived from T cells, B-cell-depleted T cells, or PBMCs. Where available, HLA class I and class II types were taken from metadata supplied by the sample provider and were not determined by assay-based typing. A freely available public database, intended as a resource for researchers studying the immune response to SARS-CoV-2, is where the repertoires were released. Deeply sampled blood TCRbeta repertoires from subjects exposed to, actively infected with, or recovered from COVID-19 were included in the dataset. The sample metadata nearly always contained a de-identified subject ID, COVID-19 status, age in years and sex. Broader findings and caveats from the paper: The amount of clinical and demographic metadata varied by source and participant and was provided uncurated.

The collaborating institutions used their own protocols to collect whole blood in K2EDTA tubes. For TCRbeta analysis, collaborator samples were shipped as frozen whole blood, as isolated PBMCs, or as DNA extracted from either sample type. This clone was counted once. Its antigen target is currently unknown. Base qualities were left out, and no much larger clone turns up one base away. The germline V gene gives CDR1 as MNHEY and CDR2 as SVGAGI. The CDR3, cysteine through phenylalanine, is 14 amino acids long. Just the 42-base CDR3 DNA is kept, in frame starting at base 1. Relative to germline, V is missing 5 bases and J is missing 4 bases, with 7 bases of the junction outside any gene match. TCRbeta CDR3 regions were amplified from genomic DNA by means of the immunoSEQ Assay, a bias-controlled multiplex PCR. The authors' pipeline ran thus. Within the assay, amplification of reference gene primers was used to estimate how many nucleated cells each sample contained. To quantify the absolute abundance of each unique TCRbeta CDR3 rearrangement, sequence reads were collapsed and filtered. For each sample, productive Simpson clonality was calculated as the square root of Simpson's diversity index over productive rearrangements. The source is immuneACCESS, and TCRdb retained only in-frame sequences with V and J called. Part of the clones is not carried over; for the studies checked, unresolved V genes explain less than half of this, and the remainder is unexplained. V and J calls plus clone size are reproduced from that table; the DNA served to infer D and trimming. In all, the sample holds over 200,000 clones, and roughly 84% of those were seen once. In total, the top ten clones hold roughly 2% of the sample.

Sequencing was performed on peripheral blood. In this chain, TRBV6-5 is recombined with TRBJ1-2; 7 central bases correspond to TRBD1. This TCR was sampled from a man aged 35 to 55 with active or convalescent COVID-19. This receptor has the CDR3 CASSTDQGGYGYTF. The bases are TGTGCCAGCAGTACGGATCAGGGGGGCTATGGCTACACCTTC.